Listed below are T cell receptor beta chains from one sample, sequenced in a study of OX40 agonist ivuxolimab in advanced cancers. This table comes from immunoSEQ multiplex PCR, and its TCRdb copy is limited to in-frame clones, with some not included. In the table there are roughly 81,000 clones, roughly 91% of which are singletons. Specimen: CD4+ or CD8+ T cells sorted from blood, collected in a trial of the OX40 agonist ivuxolimab. These receptors were collected from an adult with an advanced solid tumor such as melanoma, head and neck, liver or kidney cancer. Both conserved end residues are part of each CDR3. D genes are given only for firm matches. A row's size may be missing; if present it is once, few, many or a size class.

D,J,V,size,DNA,CDR3
TRBD1,TRBJ1-4,TRBV19,-,TGTGCCAGTAAGGGGACAGGGGACGGCGAAAAACTGTTTTTT,CASKGTGDGEKLFF
-,TRBJ1-2,TRBV6-5,-,TGTGCCAGCAGTTACTCCCCCTACTATGGCTACACCTTC,CASSYSPYYGYTF
TRBD1,TRBJ1-2,TRBV4-1,-,TGCGCCAGCAGCCCAGGACAGGGAGGTTTTTATGGCTACACCTTC,CASSPGQGGFYGYTF
-,TRBJ1-2,TRBV27,-,TGTGCCAGCAGTTTAAAGGGGCCCTACCACTATGGCTACACCTTC,CASSLKGPYHYGYTF
-,TRBJ2-5,TRBV5-1,-,TGCGCCAGCAGCTTGTCAGGCAGGAGTGAAGAGACCCAGTACTTC,CASSLSGRSEETQYF
-,TRBJ2-5,TRBV7-3,-,TGTGCCAGCAGCTTAACTGCGTTGGGTATGGGGACCCAGTACTTC,CASSLTALGMGTQYF
-,TRBJ2-3,TRBV27,-,TGTGCCAGCAGTTTATCCCCGGGGGCAAGCACAGATACGCAGTATTTT,CASSLSPGASTDTQYF
TRBD2,TRBJ2-7,TRBV27,-,TGTGCCAGCAACGTAGGCGGGGGGGGGAAGAGCTCCTACGAGCAGTACTTC,CASNVGGGGKSSYEQYF
TRBD1,TRBJ2-7,TRBV9,-,TGTGCCAGCAGCGTCCGGGACAGTAGCGACGAGCAGTACTTC,CASSVRDSSDEQYF
-,TRBJ2-1,TRBV6-1,-,TGTGCCAGCAGTGAACGTAGTGGGGCCTACAATGAGCAGTTCTTC,CASSERSGAYNEQFF
-,TRBJ1-4,TRBV5-1,few,TGCGCCAGCAGCTTGGAGGGGGGCTGGGGTGAAAAACTGTTTTTT,CASSLEGGWGEKLFF
-,TRBJ1-2,TRBV28,-,TGTGCCAGCAGTTTAGGTAGCTATGGCTACACCTTC,CASSLGSYGYTF
-,TRBJ1-1,TRBV7-8,-,TGTGCCAGCAGTCAGGCGGACGGAGTACGGCCAGCTTTCTTT,CASSQADGVRPAFF
TRBD2,TRBJ2-4,TRBV30,-,TGTGCCTGTAGCGGGGCGGTGTCCAAAAACATTCAGTACTTC,CACSGAVSKNIQYF
-,TRBJ1-1,TRBV7-2,-,TGTGCCAGCAGCTTAGGCGGCAGGAACACTGAAGCTTTCTTT,CASSLGGRNTEAFF
-,TRBJ2-2,TRBV5-4,-,TGTGCCAGCAGCCAAGATGAGAGGACAACCGGGGAGCTGTTTTTT,CASSQDERTTGELFF
TRBD1,TRBJ1-3,TRBV6-5,medium-sized,TGTGCCAGTGGTACAGGGGGATTAGCTGGAAACACCATATATTTT,CASGTGGLAGNTIYF
-,TRBJ2-3,TRBV27,once,TGTGCCAGCAGCCTCGCGGGTTCTGATACGCAGTATTTT,CASSLAGSDTQYF
-,TRBJ2-2,TRBV30,-,TGTGCCTGGAGTGTACCGCAGGGGACCGGAGATGATACCGGGGAGCTGTTTTTT,CAWSVPQGTGDDTGELFF
-,TRBJ1-5,TRBV27,-,TGTGCCAGCAGTTTATTCACGGGGCCCCCGCATCAGCCCCAGCATTTT,CASSLFTGPPHQPQHF
-,TRBJ2-2,TRBV5-1,-,TGCGCCAGCAGCCCGGGACCGGGGAACGGGGAGCTGTTTTTT,CASSPGPGNGELFF
-,TRBJ1-4,TRBV5-6,-,TGTGCCAGCAGCCCCCAGATCGACCCCTCGGGTGAAAAACTGTTTTTT,CASSPQIDPSGEKLFF
TRBD1,TRBJ2-7,TRBV29-1,once,TGCAGCGTTTCGATCGGACAGGGGGCGGACGAGCAGTACTTC,CSVSIGQGADEQYF
-,TRBJ2-1,TRBV7-3,-,TGTGCCAGCAGCCCCGGGGGGCGGGGGATCGGGAATGAGCAGTTCTTC,CASSPGGRGIGNEQFF
-,TRBJ2-2,TRBV23-1,-,TGCGCCAGCAGTTATGGGACCGCGAACACCGGGGAGCTGTTTTTT,CASSYGTANTGELFF
-,TRBJ1-5,TRBV19,once,TGTGCCAGTAGTATGCACGGCAGCAATCAGCCCCAGCATTTT,CASSMHGSNQPQHF
-,TRBJ1-1,TRBV5-1,-,TGCGCCAGCAGCCGCGGGGGCGAAGGCGACACTGAAGCTTTCTTT,CASSRGGEGDTEAFF
TRBD2,TRBJ2-1,TRBV11-2,-,TGTGCCAGCAGCTTAGGACTAGCGAACAATGAGCAGTTCTTC,CASSLGLANNEQFF
TRBD1,TRBJ1-3,TRBV7-6,-,TGTGCCAGCAGCTCCGACAGGGTGGGTGGAAACACCATATATTTT,CASSSDRVGGNTIYF
TRBD1,TRBJ2-7,TRBV6-1,-,TGTGCCAGCAGGGACAGGCCTACCTACGAGCAGTACTTC,CASRDRPTYEQYF
-,TRBJ1-1,TRBV6-1,-,TGTGCCAGCAGTGAAGTCGGCACTGAAGCTTTCTTT,CASSEVGTEAFF
-,TRBJ1-2,TRBV19,once,TGTGCCAGTAGTATCGGGGGAAAGGGCTACACCTTC,CASSIGGKGYTF
TRBD1,TRBJ1-3,TRBV6-5,once,TGTGCCAGCACCCGGGACAGTGGTGGAAACACCATATATTTT,CASTRDSGGNTIYF
-,TRBJ2-7,TRBV18,-,TGTGCCAGCTCACCGCCGGCTTCGAATACGGGCGAGCAGTACTTC,CASSPPASNTGEQYF
TRBD1,TRBJ2-7,TRBV5-1,-,TGCGCCAGCAGCTCACTCCCGGGACAGGGCTCCTACGAGCAGTACTTC,CASSSLPGQGSYEQYF
-,TRBJ1-1,TRBV10-3,-,TGTGCCATCGCCGGGCAGATTTACACTGAAGCTTTCTTT,CAIAGQIYTEAFF
-,TRBJ1-1,TRBV10-3,-,TGTGCCATCAGTGAAGAACCACCGAACACTGAAGCTTTCTTT,CAISEEPPNTEAFF
-,TRBJ2-1,TRBV11-2,-,TGTGCCAGCAGCTTAGAGTATGAGCAGTTCTTC,CASSLEYEQFF
-,TRBJ2-2,TRBV11-3,-,TGTGCCAGCAGCTTAGTTATCGGGGAGCTGTTTTTT,CASSLVIGELFF
TRBD2,TRBJ2-1,TRBV7-9,-,TGTGCCAGCAGCTTAGAAGAGGGAGGGAAGCAGTTCTTC,CASSLEEGGKQFF
TRBD1,TRBJ2-2,TRBV7-9,-,TGTGCCAGCAGCTTACCGGGACAGGGAAACGCCGGGGAGCTGTTTTTT,CASSLPGQGNAGELFF
TRBD1,TRBJ2-1,TRBV19,-,TGTGCCAGTAGTATACAGGGGGCTTCTCTTGAGCAGTTCTTC,CASSIQGASLEQFF
-,TRBJ1-4,TRBV7-2,once,TGTGCCAGCAGCAATCCGGGGCGCGTGGGTGAAAAACTGTTTTTT,CASSNPGRVGEKLFF
-,TRBJ1-5,TRBV4-3,-,TGCGCCAGCAGCCAAATAGGGAGAACAGATCAGCCCCAGCATTTT,CASSQIGRTDQPQHF
-,TRBJ2-7,TRBV7-9,-,TGTGCCAGCAGCTTAGGACCTTCCTACGAGCAGTACTTC,CASSLGPSYEQYF